The 19 T cell receptor beta chains given below trace back to one sample, sequenced in a study of blood T cell repertoires in COVID-19. The method was immunoSEQ multiplex PCR; TCRdb's version includes in-frame clones alone and lacks a portion of them. The table has approximately 220,000 clones, 87% seen once. The sequencing input was peripheral blood. These receptors were taken from a man aged 55 to 70 who had recovered from COVID-19.

The V and J genes are TRBV19 and TRBJ2-5; TRBD2 aligns across 12 bases. The V segment lost 5 bases and the J segment 4 bases; nucleotides outside the gene matches: 11. This CDR3 region has 17 residues. CDR1 LNHDA and CDR2 SQIVND come from the germline V gene (reference sequence). The DNA of the CDR3 is TGTGCCAGTAGTCCCCGGCCTAGCGGGAGGGCAGGAGAGACCCAGTACTTC. Protein: CASSPRPSGRAGETQYF.

The chain employs TRBV13 and TRBJ2-7; 8 bases match TRBD1. V dropped 5 bases and J dropped 4; count of bases not matched to a gene: 7. This CDR3 has 14 residues. The germline V gene encodes CDR1 PRHDT and CDR2 FYEKMQ (reference sequence). The CDR3 sequence is CASSPRTGRYEQYF. Here the CDR3 DNA reads TGTGCCAGCAGCCCTCGGACAGGGAGGTACGAGCAGTACTTC.

CDR3 protein: CASSLGAGNQPQHF. The CDR3 DNA is TGCGCCAGCAGCCTGGGAGCGGGCAATCAGCCCCAGCATTTT. V and J are TRBV5-1 and TRBJ1-5; no clear D. Germline V gene data show CDR1 as SGHRS and CDR2 as YFSETQ. V lost 4 bases to trimming and J lost 2 bases, with 10 bases between them. The CDR3 contains 14 residues.

CDR3 bases: TGTGCCAGCTCAGACCCCGGCGGGCCCCAGCATTTT. The encoded protein is CASSDPGGPQHF. The chain is built from TRBV18 and TRBJ1-5; D remains ambiguous. The length of the CDR3 is 12 residues. The germline V gene encodes CDR1 KGHSH and CDR2 LQKENI. V shed 5 bases and J shed 9 bases, with 11 bases lying between them.

V gene TRBV18 combines with J gene TRBJ1-6; 7 nucleotides match TRBD1. Germline values: CDR1 KGHSH, CDR2 LQKENI. This CDR3 is 15 amino acids long. With 4 bases clipped from V and 7 bases from J, the junction kept 7 bases outside the gene matches. In nucleotides, the CDR3 is TGTGCCAGCTCACAGACAGGGTTTGACAATTCACCCCTCCACTTT. It is translated as CASSQTGFDNSPLHF.

The genes are TRBV11-1 and TRBJ2-7; 10 positions match TRBD2. Trimming removed 4 bases from V and 6 bases from J; junction bases left unmatched: 9. There are 15 residues in the CDR3. CDR1 is SGHAT and CDR2 is FQDESV in the germline V gene (reference sequence). The CDR3 DNA reads as TGTGCCAGCAGCTCCTTAGCGGGAGGCACCATCGAGCAGTACTTC. Its translation is CASSSLAGGTIEQYF.

CDR3: CSVAPGQGARKETQYF. CDR3 nucleotides: TGCAGCGTGGCTCCGGGACAGGGGGCTCGGAAAGAGACCCAGTACTTC. This chain connects TRBV29-1 to TRBJ2-5, with 12 nucleotides matching TRBD1. Germline CDR1 reads SQVTM; CDR2 reads ANQGSEA. CDR3 length: 16 residues. The J segment lost 3 bases and the V segment lost 6 bases, leaving 11 bases of the junction unmatched.

This chain joins TRBV4-2 and TRBJ2-1, with 14 bases fitting TRBD2. V lost 0 bases, J lost 4 bases, and 5 bases stayed unmatched. This CDR3 contains 18 residues. Germline loops: CDR1 LGHNA, CDR2 YNFKEQ. The CDR3 here is CASSQEDRTSGRYNEQFF. In DNA, the CDR3 is TGTGCCAGCAGCCAAGAAGATCGGACTAGCGGGAGGTACAATGAGCAGTTCTTC.

The chain employs TRBV29-1 and TRBJ2-3; D ambiguous. The CDR3 loop spans 15 amino acids. V was trimmed by 1 base and J by 1 base, leaving 12 bases between them. The V gene's germline CDR1 is SQVTM and CDR2 ANQGSEA. CDR3 DNA: TGCAGCGTTGAAGGAGGTGTTCCCCGCACAGATACGCAGTATTTT. It encodes CSVEGGVPRTDTQYF.

V is TRBV28 and J is TRBJ1-3; D might be TRBD1 (5 bases). Germline V lookup: CDR1 MDHEN, CDR2 SYDVKM. V dropped 3 bases and J dropped 3 bases, with 21 bases sitting between them. This CDR3 is 18 amino acids long. CDR3 protein: CASSFSRLGGLYGNTIYF. The CDR3 DNA is TGTGCCAGCAGTTTTAGCCGCCTGGGGGGGTTGTATGGAAACACCATATATTTT.

The V call is TRBV30, the J call TRBJ1-1; 9 bases line up with TRBD1. The CDR3 is 13 amino acids. Unmatched junction bases numbered 9, after V lost 8 bases and J lost 5 bases. Germline V gene sequence: CDR1 GTSNPN, CDR2 SVGIG (reference sequence). In DNA form, the CDR3 reads TGTGCCGTACATACAGGGGGCTGGACTGAAGCTTTCTTT. This translates into CAVHTGGWTEAFF. Full variable domain (remainder filled in from reference TRBV30 and TRBJ1-1): SQTIHQWPATLVQPVGSPLSLECTVEGTSNPNLYWYRQAAGRGLQLLFYSVGIGQISSEVPQNLSASRPQDRQFILSSKKLLLSDSGFYLCAVHTGGWTEAFFGQGTRLTVV.

The CDR3 nucleotides are TGTGCCAGCAGCCACGAGGGGGAGCCCTTGGGAGGCTACACCTTC. This translates into CASSHEGEPLGGYTF. The rearrangement links TRBV3-1 (or the pseudogene TRBV3-2) to TRBJ1-2; tentative D call: TRBD1 (6 bases). The CDR3 extends over 15 amino acids. The ends were cut back, 3 bases at V and 8 bases at J, with 19 bases in the middle. Germline V gene lookup returns CDR1 LGHDT and CDR2 YNNKEL (reference sequence).

The chain combines TRBV19 with TRBJ2-3, with 7 bases fitting TRBD1. V dropped 6 bases and J dropped 0; count of bases not matched to a gene: 3. The CDR3 contains 14 residues. CDR1 is LNHDA, CDR2 SQIVND, per germline (reference sequence). CDR3 region: CASRETGSTDTQYF. CDR3 nucleotides: TGTGCCAGTAGGGAGACAGGGAGCACAGATACGCAGTATTTT.

The chain couples TRBV24-1 to TRBJ2-7, with 9 positions matching TRBD1. Per the germline V gene, CDR1 is KGHDR and CDR2 is SFDVKD. The CDR3 covers 13 residues. V gave up 10 bases and J gave up 3 bases; unmatched junction bases: 6. The CDR3 is CATGTGNGYEQYF. CDR3 sequence (DNA): TGTGCCACTGGGACAGGGAATGGCTACGAGCAGTACTTC.

The gene calls are TRBV5-6 and TRBJ1-5; D not certain. CDR1 SGHDT and CDR2 YYEEEE come from the germline V gene. Trimming left V 0 bases short and J 4 bases short, with 8 bases between. This CDR3 comprises 14 residues. CDR3 nucleotides: TGTGCCAGCAGCTTGGGCCACAAAAATCAGCCCCAGCATTTT. This gives the protein CASSLGHKNQPQHF.

This clone was picked up a small number of times. This chain uses TRBV25-1 with TRBJ1-4; unclear D gene. The CDR3 is 18 amino acids. Germline lookup yields CDR1 MGHDK and CDR2 SYGVNS. V shed 3 bases and J shed 0 bases, with 17 bases lying between them. CDR3 amino acids: CASSDVGRTYATNEKLFF. As DNA, the CDR3 is TGTGCCAGCAGTGATGTGGGCAGAACGTATGCAACTAATGAAAAACTGTTTTTT.

There are a few counts of this clone. J is TRBJ1-2 and V is TRBV3-1 (or the pseudogene TRBV3-2); 10 bases align to TRBD1. CDR1 and CDR2 from the germline V gene are LGHDT and YNNKEL (reference sequence). J lost 7 bases, V lost 4 bases, and 9 bases had no gene match. The CDR3 spans 15 residues. The CDR3 DNA follows: TGTGCCAGCAGCCCGAACGGACAGGGGGTGGGTGGCTACACCTTC. Amino acids: CASSPNGQGVGGYTF.

The chain carries TRBV15 and TRBJ2-1; 9 bases match TRBD1. Unmatched junction bases numbered 3, after V lost 1 base and J lost 5 bases. This CDR3 is 15 amino acids long. The germline gives CDR1 LNHNV, CDR2 YYDKDF (reference sequence). CDR3 protein: CATSRGDRVDNEQFF. CDR3 DNA: TGTGCCACCAGCAGAGGGGACAGGGTAGACAATGAGCAGTTCTTC.

The chain couples TRBV4-2 to TRBJ1-2; 7 positions match TRBD1. Germline V gene sequence: CDR1 LGHNA, CDR2 YNFKEQ. Trimming cost V 4 bases and J 2 bases; bases outside gene matches: 10. This CDR3 has 16 amino acids. The CDR3 nucleotides are TGTGCCAGCAGCCTTGTAACCGGGACAGACAACTATGGCTACACCTTC. As protein: CASSLVTGTDNYGYTF.